A single sample is the source of the 4 T cell receptor beta chains below, sequenced in a study of early T cells in non-severe SARS-CoV-2 infection (dated by TCRdb to the early 2020s). The receptor library was made with 5' RACE. The instrument given in TCRdb is NextSeq 500. Starting from the raw public reads, TCRdb applied fastp trimming at Q25, assembled clones with MiXCR and retained in-frame beta chains. For every CDR3 protein sequence, its rows merge into one entry that carries the most common genes and DNA. The sample profile shows 48,000 or so distinct CDR3 sequences; about 6% of them were found once. Around 7% of the sample rests with the top ten. The source material was whole blood, sampled at baseline. Receptor source: an adult who was a healthcare worker with PCR-confirmed SARS-CoV-2 infection or an uninfected control (not recorded which).

This clonotype was seen at least ten times. This chain connects TRBV19 to TRBJ2-2, with TRBD2 as a possible D gene (6 bases). The CDR3 consists of 18 residues. Germline lookup yields CDR1 LNHDA and CDR2 SQIVND (reference sequence). Trimming removed 4 bases at V and 6 bases at J, with 24 bases between. CDR3 sequence (DNA): TGTGCCAGTAGTAACCGGCGGGGAAAGGCAGGCAACTCCGGGGAGCTGTTTTTT. Translation gives CASSNRRGKAGNSGELFF.

This clonotype has more than one count but fewer than ten. This sequence joins TRBV5-4 and TRBJ2-1; D is unclear. CDR1 and CDR2 from the germline V gene are SGHNT and YYREEE (reference sequence). V lost 1 base to trimming and J lost 8 bases, with 4 bases between them. This CDR3 is 11 amino acids long. CDR3 loop: CASSLQYEQFF. Written as DNA, the CDR3 is TGTGCCAGCAGCTTGCAGTATGAGCAGTTCTTC.

This clonotype is judged large. This chain uses TRBV28 with TRBJ1-5, with D possibly matching TRBD1 (5 bases). CDR3 length: 16 residues. CDR1 and CDR2 (germline): MDHEN, SYDVKM. Trimming stripped 3 bases from V and 6 bases from J, with 18 bases between. The CDR3 region has the DNA TGTGCCAGCAGTTTGTCAGAAGGGGCCTTTGGTCAGCCCCAGCATTTT. This gives the protein CASSLSEGAFGQPQHF.

In this sample, this clonotype turned up many times. This chain connects TRBV20-1 to TRBJ2-5; tentative D call: TRBD1 (6 bases). There are 13 residues in the CDR3. Germline V lookup: CDR1 DFQATT, CDR2 SNEGSKA (reference sequence). The V and J ends lost 5 bases and 2 bases respectively, with 12 bases between them. The CDR3 DNA reads as TGCAGTGCTTACCGACAGGAACAAGAGACCCAGTACTTC. Its translation: CSAYRQEQETQYF.